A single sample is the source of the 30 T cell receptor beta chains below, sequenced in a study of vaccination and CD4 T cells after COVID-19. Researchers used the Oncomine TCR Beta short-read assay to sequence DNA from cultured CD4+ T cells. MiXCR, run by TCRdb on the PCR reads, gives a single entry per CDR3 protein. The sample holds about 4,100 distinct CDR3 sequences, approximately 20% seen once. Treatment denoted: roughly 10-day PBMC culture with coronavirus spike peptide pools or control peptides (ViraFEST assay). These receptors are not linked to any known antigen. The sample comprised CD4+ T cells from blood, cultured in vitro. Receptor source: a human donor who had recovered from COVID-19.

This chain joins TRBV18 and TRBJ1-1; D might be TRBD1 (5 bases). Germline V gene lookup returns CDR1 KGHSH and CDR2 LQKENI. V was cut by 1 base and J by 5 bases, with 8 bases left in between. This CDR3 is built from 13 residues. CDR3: CASSPREGTEAFF. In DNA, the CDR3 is TGTGCCAGCTCACCACGGGAGGGGACTGAAGCTTTCTTT.

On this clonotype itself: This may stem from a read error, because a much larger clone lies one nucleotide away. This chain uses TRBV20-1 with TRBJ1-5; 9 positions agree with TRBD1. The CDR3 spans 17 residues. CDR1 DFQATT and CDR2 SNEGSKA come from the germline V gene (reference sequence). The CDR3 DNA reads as TGCAGTGCGCTACTGGGACAGGGTAATTTGGGGAATCGGCCCCAGCATTTT. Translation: CSALLGQGNLGNRPQHF.

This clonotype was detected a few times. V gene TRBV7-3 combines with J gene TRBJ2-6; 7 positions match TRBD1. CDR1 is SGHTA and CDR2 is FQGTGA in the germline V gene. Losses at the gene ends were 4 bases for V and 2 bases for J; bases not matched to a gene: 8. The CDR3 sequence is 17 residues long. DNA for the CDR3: TGTGCCAGCAGCTCGGCTTACAGGGGCCCTGGGGCCAACGTCCTGACTTTC. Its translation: CASSSAYRGPGANVLTF. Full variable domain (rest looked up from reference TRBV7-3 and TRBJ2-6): GAGVSQTPSNKVTEKGKYVELRCDPISGHTALYWYRQSLGQGPEFLIYFQGTGAADDSGLPNDRFFAVRPEGSVSTLKIQRTERGDSAVYLCASSSAYRGPGANVLTFGAGSRLTVL.

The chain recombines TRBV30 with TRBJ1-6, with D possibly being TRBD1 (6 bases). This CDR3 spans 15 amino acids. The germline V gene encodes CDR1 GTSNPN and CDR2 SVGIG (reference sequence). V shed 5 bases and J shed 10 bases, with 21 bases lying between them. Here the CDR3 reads CAWEGTQRTHSPLHF. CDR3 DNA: TGTGCCTGGGAGGGGACACAAAGGACCCACTCACCCCTCCACTTT. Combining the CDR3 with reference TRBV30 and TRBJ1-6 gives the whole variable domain SQTIHQWPATLVQPVGSPLSLECTVEGTSNPNLYWYRQAAGRGLQLLFYSVGIGQISSEVPQNLSASRPQDRQFILSSKKLLLSDSGFYLCAWEGTQRTHSPLHFGNGTRLTVT.

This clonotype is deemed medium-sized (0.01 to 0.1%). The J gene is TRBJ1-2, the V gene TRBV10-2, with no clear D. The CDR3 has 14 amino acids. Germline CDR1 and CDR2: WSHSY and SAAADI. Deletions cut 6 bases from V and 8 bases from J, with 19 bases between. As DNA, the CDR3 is TGCGCCAGCAGCTCCCCCCCGGGAGAGCACGGCTACACCTTC. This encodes CASSSPPGEHGYTF.

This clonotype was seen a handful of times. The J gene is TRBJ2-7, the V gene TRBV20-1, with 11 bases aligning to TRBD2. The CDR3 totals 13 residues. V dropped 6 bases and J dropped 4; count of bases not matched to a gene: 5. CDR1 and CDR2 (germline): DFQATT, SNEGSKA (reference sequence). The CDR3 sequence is CSARLAGRYEQYF. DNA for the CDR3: TGCAGTGCCCGACTAGCGGGACGGTACGAGCAGTACTTC.

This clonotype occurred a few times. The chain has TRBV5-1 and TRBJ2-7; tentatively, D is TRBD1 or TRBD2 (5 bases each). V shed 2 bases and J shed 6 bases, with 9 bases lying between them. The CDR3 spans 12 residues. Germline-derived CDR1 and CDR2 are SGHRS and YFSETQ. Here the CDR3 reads CASSFGGPEQYF. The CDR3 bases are TGCGCCAGCAGCTTTGGGGGTCCCGAGCAGTACTTC.

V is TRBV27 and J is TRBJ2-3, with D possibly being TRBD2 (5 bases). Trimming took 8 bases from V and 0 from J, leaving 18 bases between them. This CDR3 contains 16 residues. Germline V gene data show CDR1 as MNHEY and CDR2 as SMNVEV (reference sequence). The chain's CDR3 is CASSRSRGLSTDTQYF. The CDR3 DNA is TGTGCCAGCTCCCGGTCTCGCGGGCTCAGCACAGATACGCAGTATTTT.

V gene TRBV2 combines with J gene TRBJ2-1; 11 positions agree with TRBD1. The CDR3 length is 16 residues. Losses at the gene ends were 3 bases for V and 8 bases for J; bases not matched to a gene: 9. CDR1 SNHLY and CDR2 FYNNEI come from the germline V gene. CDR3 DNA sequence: TGTGCCAGCAGTGACAGGACAGGGGGCGAGGTACATGAGCAGTTCTTC. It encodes CASSDRTGGEVHEQFF.

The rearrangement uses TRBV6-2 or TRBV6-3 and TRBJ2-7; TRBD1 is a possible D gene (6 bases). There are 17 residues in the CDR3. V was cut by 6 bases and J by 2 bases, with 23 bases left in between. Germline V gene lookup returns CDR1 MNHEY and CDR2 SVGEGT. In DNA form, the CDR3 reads TGTGCCAGCAGCCGCCAGACAGGCGGTCGTACCACCTACGAGCAGTACTTC. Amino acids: CASSRQTGGRTTYEQYF.

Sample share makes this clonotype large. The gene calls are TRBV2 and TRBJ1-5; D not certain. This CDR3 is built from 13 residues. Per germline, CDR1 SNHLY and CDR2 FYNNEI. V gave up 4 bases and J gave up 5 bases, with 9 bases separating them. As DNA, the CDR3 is TGTGCCAGCAGTGTTGCCTCTGATCAGCCCCAGCATTTT. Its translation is CASSVASDQPQHF.

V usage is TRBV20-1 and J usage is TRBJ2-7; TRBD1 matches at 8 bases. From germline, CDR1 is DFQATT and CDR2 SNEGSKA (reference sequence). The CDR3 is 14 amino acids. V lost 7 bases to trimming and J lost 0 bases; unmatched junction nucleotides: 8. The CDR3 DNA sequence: TGCAGTGTCAATCGACAGGGGAGCTCCTACGAGCAGTACTTC. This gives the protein CSVNRQGSSYEQYF.

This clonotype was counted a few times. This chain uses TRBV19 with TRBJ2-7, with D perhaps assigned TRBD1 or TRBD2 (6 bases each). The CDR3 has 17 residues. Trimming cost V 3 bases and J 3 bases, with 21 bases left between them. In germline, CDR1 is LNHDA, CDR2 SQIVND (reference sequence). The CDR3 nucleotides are TGTGCCAGTAGTATGGGGGCGCGGGGCGCACGGCTCTACGAGCAGTACTTC. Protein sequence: CASSMGARGARLYEQYF.

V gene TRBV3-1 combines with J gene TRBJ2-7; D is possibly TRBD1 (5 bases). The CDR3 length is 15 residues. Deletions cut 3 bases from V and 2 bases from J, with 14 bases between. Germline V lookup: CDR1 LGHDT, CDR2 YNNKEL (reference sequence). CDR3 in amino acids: CASSQTEQVPYEQYF. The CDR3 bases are TGTGCCAGCAGCCAGACGGAACAGGTGCCCTACGAGCAGTACTTC.

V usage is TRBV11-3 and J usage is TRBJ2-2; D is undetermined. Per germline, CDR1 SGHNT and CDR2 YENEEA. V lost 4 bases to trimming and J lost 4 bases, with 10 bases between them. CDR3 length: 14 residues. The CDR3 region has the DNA TGTGCCAGCAGCTCTCGGCTGGGCACCGGGGAGCTGTTTTTT. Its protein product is CASSSRLGTGELFF.

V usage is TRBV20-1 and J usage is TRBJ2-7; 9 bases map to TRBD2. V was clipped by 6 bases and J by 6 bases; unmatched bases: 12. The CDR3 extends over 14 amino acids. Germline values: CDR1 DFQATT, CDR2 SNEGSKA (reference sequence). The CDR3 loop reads CSAQNLAGKTEQYF. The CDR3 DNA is TGCAGTGCGCAGAACCTAGCGGGGAAGACCGAGCAGTACTTC.

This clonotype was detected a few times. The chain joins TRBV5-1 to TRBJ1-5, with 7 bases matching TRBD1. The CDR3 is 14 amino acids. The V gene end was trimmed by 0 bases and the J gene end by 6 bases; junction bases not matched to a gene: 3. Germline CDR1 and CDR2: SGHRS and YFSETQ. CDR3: CASSLEGGSQPQHF. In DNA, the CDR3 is TGCGCCAGCAGCTTGGAAGGGGGCTCTCAGCCCCAGCATTTT.

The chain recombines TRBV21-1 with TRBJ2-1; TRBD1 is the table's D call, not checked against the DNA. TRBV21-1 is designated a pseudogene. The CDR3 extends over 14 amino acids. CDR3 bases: TGTGCCAGCAGAGAGGACAGGGGGCTCAATGAGCAGTTCTTC. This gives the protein CASREDRGLNEQFF.

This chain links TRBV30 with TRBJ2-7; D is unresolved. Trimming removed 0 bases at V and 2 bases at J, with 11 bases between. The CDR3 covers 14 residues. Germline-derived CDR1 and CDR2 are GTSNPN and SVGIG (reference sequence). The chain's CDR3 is CAWSVVPITYEQYF. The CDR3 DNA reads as TGTGCCTGGAGTGTAGTGCCCATCACCTACGAGCAGTACTTC.

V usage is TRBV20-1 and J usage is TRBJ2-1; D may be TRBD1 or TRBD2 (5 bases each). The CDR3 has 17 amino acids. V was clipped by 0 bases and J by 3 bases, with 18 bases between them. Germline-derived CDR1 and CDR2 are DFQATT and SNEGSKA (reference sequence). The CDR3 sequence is CSARDGLKGTFYNEQFF. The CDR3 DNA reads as TGCAGTGCTAGAGATGGCTTGAAGGGGACCTTCTACAATGAGCAGTTCTTC.

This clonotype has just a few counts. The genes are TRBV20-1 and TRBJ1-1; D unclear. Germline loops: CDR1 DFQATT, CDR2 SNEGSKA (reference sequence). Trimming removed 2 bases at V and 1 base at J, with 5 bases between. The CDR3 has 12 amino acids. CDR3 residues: CSARSGNTEAFF. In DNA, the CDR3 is TGCAGTGCTAGATCAGGGAACACTGAAGCTTTCTTT.

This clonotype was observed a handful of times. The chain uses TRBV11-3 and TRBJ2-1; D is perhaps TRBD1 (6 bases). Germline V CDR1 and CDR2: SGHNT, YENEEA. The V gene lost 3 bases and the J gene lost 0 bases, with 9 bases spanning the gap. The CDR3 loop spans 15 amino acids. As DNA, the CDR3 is TGTGCCAGCAGCTTGACAGGTAGCTCCTACAATGAGCAGTTCTTC. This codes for CASSLTGSSYNEQFF.

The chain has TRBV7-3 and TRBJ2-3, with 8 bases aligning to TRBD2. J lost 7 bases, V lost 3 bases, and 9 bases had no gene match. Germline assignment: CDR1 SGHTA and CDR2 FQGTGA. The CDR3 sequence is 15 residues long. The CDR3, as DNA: TGTGCCAGCAGCTTGAACGGGGGGGCAGTATATACGCAGTATTTT. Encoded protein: CASSLNGGAVYTQYF. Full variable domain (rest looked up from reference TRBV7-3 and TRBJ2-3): GAGVSQTPSNKVTEKGKYVELRCDPISGHTALYWYRQSLGQGPEFLIYFQGTGAADDSGLPNDRFFAVRPEGSVSTLKIQRTERGDSAVYLCASSLNGGAVYTQYFGPGTRLTVL.

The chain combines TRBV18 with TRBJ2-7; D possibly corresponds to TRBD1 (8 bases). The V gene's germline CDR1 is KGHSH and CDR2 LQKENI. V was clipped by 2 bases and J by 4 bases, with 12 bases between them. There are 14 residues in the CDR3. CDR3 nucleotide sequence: TGTGCCAGCTCACCAACAGGGGGAGGGTACGAGCAGTACTTC. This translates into CASSPTGGGYEQYF.

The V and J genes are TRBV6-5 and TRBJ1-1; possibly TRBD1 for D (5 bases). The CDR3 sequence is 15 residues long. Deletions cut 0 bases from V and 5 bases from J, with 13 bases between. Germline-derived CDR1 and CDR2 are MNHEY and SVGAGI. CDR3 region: CASSYSLMGGTEAFF. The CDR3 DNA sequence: TGTGCCAGCAGTTACTCTCTTATGGGGGGAACTGAAGCTTTCTTT.

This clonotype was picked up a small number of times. As DNA, the CDR3 is TGCGCCAGCAGCTCCGATTCCGGGACTAGCGGTAGCACAGATACGCAGTATTTT. This translates into CASSSDSGTSGSTDTQYF. V and J are TRBV5-1 and TRBJ2-3, with 11 positions matching TRBD2. V lost 3 bases to trimming and J lost 0 bases; unmatched junction nucleotides: 9. CDR3 length equals 18 residues. In germline, CDR1 is SGHRS, CDR2 YFSETQ.

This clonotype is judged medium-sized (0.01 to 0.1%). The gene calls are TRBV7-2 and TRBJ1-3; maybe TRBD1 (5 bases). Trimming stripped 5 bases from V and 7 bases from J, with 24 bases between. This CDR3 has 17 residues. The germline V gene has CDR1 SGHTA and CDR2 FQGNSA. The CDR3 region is CASSPGPGRGEGNTIYF. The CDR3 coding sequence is TGTGCCAGCAGCCCTGGTCCGGGTCGGGGTGAGGGGAACACCATATATTTT.

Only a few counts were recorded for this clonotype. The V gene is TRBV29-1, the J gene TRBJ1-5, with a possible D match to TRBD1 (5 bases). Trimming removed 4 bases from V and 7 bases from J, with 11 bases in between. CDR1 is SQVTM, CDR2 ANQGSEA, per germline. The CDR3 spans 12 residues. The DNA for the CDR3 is TGCAGCGTTGGGGGGGTTAAACAGCCCCAGCATTTT. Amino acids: CSVGGVKQPQHF.

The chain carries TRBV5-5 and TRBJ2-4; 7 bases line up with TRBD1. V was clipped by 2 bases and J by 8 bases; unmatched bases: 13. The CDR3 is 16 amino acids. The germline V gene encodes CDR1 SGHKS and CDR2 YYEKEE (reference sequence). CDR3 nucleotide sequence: TGTGCCAGCAGCTTAAGGATAGGACAGGATTACGACATTCAGTACTTC. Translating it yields CASSLRIGQDYDIQYF.

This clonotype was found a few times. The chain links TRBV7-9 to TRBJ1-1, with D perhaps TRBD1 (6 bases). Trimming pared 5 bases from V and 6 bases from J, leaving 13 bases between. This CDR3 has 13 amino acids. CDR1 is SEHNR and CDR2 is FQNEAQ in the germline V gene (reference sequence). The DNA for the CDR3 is TGTGCCAGCAGCCTCTCGGGGGGCGCTGAAGCTTTCTTT. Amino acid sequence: CASSLSGGAEAFF.